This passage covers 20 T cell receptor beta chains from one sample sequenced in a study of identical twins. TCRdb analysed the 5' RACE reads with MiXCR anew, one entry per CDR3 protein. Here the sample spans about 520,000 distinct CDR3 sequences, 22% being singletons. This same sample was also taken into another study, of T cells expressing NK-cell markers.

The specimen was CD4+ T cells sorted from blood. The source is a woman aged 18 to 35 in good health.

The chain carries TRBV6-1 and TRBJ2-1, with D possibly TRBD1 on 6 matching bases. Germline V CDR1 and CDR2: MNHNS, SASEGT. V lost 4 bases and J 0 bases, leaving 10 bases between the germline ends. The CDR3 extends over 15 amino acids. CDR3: CASSVGASSYNEQFF. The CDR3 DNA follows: TGTGCCAGCAGTGTGGGGGCAAGCTCCTACAATGAGCAGTTCTTC.

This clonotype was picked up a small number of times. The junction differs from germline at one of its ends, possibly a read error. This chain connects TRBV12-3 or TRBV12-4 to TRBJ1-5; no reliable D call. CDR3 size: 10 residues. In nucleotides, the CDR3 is TGTGCCAGCAGTTTAGGGGTAAGGGATTTT. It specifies CASSLGVRDF.

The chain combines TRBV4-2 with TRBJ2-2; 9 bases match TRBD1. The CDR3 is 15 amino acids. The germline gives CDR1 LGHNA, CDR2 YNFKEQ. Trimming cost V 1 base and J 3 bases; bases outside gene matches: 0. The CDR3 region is CASSQGTGDTGELFF. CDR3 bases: TGTGCCAGCAGCCAAGGGACAGGGGACACCGGGGAGCTGTTTTTT.

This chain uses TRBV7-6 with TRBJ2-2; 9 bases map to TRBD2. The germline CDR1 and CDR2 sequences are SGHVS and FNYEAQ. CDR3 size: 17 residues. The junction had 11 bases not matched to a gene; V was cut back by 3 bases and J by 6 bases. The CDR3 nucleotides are TGTGCCAGCAGCTTTAATCCTTGGACTAGCGTACCCGGGGAGCTGTTTTTT. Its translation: CASSFNPWTSVPGELFF.

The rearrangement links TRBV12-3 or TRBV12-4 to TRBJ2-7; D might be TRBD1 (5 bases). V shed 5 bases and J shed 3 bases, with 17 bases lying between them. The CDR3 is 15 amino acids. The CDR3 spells CASSTRTLGYYEQYF. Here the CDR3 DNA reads TGTGCCAGCAGTACCAGGACACTTGGCTACTACGAGCAGTACTTC.

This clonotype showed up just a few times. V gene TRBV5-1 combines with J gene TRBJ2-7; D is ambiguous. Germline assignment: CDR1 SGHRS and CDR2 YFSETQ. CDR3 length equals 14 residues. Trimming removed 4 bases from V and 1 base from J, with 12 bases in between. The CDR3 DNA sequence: TGCGCCAGCAGCAAAGTTCAAGGGTCCTACGAGCAGTACTTC. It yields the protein CASSKVQGSYEQYF.

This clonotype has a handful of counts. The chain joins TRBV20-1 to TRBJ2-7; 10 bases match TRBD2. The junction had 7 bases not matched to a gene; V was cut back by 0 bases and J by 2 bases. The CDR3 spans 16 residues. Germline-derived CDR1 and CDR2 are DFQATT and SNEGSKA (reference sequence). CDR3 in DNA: TGCAGTGCTAGAGATTTGGTAGCGGGGGGAACCTACGAGCAGTACTTC. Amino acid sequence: CSARDLVAGGTYEQYF.

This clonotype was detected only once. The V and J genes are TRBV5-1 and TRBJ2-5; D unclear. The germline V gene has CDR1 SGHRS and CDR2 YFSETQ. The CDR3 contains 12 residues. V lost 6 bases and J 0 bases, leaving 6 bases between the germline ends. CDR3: CASTSYQETQYF. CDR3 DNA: TGCGCCAGCACCTCTTACCAAGAGACCCAGTACTTC.

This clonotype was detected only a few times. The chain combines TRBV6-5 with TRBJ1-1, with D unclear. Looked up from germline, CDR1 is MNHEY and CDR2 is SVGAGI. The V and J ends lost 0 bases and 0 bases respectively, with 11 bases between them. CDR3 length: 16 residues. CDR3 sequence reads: CASSYSADILNTEAFF. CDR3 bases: TGTGCCAGCAGTTACTCGGCCGACATTCTGAACACTGAAGCTTTCTTT.

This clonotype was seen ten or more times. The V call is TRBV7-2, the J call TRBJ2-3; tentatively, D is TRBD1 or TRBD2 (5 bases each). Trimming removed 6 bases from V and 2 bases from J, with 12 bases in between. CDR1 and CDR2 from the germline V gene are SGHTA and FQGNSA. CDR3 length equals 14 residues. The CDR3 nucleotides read TGTGCCAGCAGACGACAGCGGACCACAGATACGCAGTATTTT. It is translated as CASRRQRTTDTQYF.

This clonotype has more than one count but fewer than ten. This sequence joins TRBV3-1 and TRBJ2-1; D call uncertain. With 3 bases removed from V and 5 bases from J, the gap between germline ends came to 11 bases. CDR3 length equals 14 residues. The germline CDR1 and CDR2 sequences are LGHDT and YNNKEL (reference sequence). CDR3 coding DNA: TGTGCCAGCAGCCAGTGGCAGGCTGACAATGAGCAGTTCTTC. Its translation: CASSQWQADNEQFF.

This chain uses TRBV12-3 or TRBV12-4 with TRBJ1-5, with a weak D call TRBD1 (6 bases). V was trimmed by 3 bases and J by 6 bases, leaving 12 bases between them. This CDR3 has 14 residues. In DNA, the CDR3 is TGTGCCAGCAGTTTCGGGGGGGCGGGTCAGCCCCAGCATTTT. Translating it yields CASSFGGAGQPQHF.

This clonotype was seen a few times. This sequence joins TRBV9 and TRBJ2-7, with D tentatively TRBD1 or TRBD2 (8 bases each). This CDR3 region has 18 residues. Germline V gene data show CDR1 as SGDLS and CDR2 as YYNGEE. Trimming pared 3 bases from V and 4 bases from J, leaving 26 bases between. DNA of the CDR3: TGTGCCAGCAGCGCCCAAGGGACAGGACGGGGGGGCGGGTACGAGCAGTACTTC. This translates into CASSAQGTGRGGGYEQYF.

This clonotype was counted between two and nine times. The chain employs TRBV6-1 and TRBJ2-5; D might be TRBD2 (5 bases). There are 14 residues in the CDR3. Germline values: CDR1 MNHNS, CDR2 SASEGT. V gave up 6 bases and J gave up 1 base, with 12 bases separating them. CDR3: CASRRGRIQETQYF. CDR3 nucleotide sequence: TGTGCCAGCAGACGGGGAAGGATCCAAGAGACCCAGTACTTC.

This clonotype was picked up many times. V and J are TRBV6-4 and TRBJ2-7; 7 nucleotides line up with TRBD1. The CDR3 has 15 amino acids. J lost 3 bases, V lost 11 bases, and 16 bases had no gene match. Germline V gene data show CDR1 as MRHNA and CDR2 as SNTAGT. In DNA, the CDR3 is TGTGCCGGGAAACCATCGGACAGGCGAAACTACGAGCAGTACTTC. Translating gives CAGKPSDRRNYEQYF.

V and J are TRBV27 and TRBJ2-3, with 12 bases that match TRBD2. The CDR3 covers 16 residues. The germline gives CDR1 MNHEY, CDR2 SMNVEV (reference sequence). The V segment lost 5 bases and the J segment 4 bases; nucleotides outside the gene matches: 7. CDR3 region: CASSPTRTSGADTQYF. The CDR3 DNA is TGTGCCAGCAGTCCCACCCGGACTAGCGGGGCAGATACGCAGTATTTT.

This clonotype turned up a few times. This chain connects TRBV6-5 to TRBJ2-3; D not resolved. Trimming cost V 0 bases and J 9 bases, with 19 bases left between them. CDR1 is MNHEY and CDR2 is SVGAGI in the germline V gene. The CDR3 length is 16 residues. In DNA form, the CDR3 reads TGTGCCAGCAGTTACTCAGGACCGGACCAAGGGAAGACGCAGTATTTT. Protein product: CASSYSGPDQGKTQYF.

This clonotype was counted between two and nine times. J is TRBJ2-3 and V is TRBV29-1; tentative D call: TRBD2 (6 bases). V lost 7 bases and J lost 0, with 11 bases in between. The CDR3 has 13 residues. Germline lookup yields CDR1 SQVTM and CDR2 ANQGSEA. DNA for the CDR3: TGCAGCGAGACTAGTAAAAGCACAGATACGCAGTATTTT. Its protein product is CSETSKSTDTQYF.

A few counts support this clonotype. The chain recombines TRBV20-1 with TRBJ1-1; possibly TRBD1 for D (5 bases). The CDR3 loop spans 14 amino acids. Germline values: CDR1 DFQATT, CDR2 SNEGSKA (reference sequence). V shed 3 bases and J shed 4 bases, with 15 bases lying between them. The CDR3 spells CSARGTLLGTEAFF. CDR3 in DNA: TGCAGTGCTAGGGGGACTCTCCTTGGCACTGAAGCTTTCTTT.

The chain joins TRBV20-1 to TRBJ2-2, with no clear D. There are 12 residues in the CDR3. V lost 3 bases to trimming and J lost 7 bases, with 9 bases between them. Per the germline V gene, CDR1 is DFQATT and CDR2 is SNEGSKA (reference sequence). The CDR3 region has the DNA TGCAGTGCTAGTACCGGGCTCGGGGAGCTGTTTTTT. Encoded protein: CSASTGLGELFF.